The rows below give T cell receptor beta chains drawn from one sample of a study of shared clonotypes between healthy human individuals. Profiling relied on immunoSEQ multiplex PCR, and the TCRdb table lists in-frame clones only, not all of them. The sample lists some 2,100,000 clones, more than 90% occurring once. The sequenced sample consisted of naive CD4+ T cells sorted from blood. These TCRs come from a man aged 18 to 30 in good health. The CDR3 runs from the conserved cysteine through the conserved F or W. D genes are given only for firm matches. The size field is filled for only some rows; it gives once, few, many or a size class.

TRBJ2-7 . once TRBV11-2 TGTGCCAGCAGCTCCCCGGGGGAGCAGTACTTC CASSSPGEQYF
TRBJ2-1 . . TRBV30 TGTGCCTGGAAAGACACCCCCTACAATGAGCAGTTCTTC CAWKDTPYNEQFF
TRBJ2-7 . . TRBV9 TGTGCCAGCAGCGTAGTTCAGTACTTC CASSVVQYF
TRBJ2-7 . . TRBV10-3 TGTGCCATCAGGGACTCCGTTCGGGGAATCGAGCAGTACTTC CAIRDSVRGIEQYF
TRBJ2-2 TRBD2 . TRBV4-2 TGTGCCAGCAGCCAAGCCCCTAGCGGGGCGAACACCGGGGAGCTGTTTTTT CASSQAPSGANTGELFF
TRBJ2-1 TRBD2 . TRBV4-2 TGTGCCAGCAGCCACCCTACTAGCGGGGGATCTTACAATGAGCAGTTCTTC CASSHPTSGGSYNEQFF
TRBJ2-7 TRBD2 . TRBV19 TGTGCCAGTAGTCTTGGACTAGCGGGAGGCTCCGAGCAGTACTTC CASSLGLAGGSEQYF
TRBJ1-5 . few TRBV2 TGTGCCAGCAGTGAAGGGGCAGGAATTCAGCCCCAGCATTTT CASSEGAGIQPQHF
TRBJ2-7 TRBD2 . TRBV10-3 TGTGCCATCAGTTATAACAACCGACTAGCGGAGACCTACGAGCAGTACTTC CAISYNNRLAETYEQYF
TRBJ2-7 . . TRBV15 TGTGCCACCAGCCACCCGACAGTCTCCTACGAGCAGTACTTC CATSHPTVSYEQYF
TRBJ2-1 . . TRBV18 TGTGCCAGCTCACCCTGGGGGGACACTAGGAATGAGCAGTTCTTC CASSPWGDTRNEQFF
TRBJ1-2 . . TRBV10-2 TGCGCCAGCAGTGAAGGGGTCAACTATGGCTACACCTTC CASSEGVNYGYTF
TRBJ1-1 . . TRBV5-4 TGTGCCAGCAGCTTAGACAGCAAAACGTACACTGAAGCTTTCTTT CASSLDSKTYTEAFF
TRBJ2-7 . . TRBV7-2 TGTGCCAGCAGCTTCGCCGGCGTGGGGCTGTACGAGCAGTACTTC CASSFAGVGLYEQYF
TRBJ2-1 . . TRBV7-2 TGTGCCAGCAGTTCCACTACATACAATGAGCAGTTCTTC CASSSTTYNEQFF
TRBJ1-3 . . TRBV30 TGTGCCTTACAGGTTCTCTCTGGAAACACCATATATTTT CALQVLSGNTIYF
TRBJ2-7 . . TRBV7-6 TGTGCCAGCAGCTTAGGAAGGGCCCCGGGGCCCTACGAGCAGTACTTC CASSLGRAPGPYEQYF
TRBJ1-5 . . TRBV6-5 TGTGCCAGCAGATTGACGGGTTATAGCAATCAGCCCCAGCATTTT CASRLTGYSNQPQHF
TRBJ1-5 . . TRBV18 TGTGCCAGCTCACCACGGGGGGGCTCAAATAGCAATCAGCCCCAGCATTTT CASSPRGGSNSNQPQHF
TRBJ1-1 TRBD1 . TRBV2 TGTGCCAGCAGTGCGCAGGGGGCTAAAGCTTTCTTT CASSAQGAKAFF
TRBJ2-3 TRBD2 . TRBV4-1 TGCGCCAGCAGCCCTCGGGGGGGCCAGGATACGCAGTATTTT CASSPRGGQDTQYF
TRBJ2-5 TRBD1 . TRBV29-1 TGCAGCGTGGGACAGGGAGGAGAGACCCAGTACTTC CSVGQGGETQYF
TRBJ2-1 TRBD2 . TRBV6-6 TGTGCCAGCAGCTCCGGGACTAGCGGGATAAATGAGCAGTTCTTC CASSSGTSGINEQFF
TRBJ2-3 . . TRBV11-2 TGTGCCAGCAGCTGGGCGGGGCCCACAGATACGCAGTATTTT CASSWAGPTDTQYF
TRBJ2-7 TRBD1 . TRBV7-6 TGTGCCAGCAGCTTAGACCCCGGGACAGTAATCTACGAGCAGTACTTC CASSLDPGTVIYEQYF
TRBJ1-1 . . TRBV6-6 TGTGCCAGCAGGTTACGGTGGGGGAACACTGAAGCTTTCTTT CASRLRWGNTEAFF
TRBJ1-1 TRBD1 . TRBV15 TGTGCCACCAGCGGGAGGACAGGGCAAGGGCGGAACACTGAAGCTTTCTTT CATSGRTGQGRNTEAFF
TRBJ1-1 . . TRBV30 TGTGCCTGGATGAGGACTGAAGCTTTCTTT CAWMRTEAFF
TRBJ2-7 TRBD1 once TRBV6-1 TGTGCCAGCAGTGATCCGGTACAGGGGGCATACGAGCAGTACTTC CASSDPVQGAYEQYF
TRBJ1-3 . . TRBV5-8 TGTGCCAGCAGCCCGCCGGGGGCCTCTGGAAACACCATATATTTT CASSPPGASGNTIYF
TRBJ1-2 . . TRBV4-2 TGTGCCAGCAGCCCTCTGACAGAGAACTATGGCTACACCTTC CASSPLTENYGYTF
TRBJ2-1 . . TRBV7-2 TGTGCCAGCAGCTTAGCGTTTACCTCCTACAATGAGCAGTTCTTC CASSLAFTSYNEQFF
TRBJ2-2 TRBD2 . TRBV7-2 TGTGCCAGCAGCACCCGGACTAGCGGGATCGTCTGGACCGGGGAGCTGTTTTTT CASSTRTSGIVWTGELFF
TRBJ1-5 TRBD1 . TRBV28 TGTGCCAGCAGTCAACGGGACAGGCCTAATCAGCCCCAGCATTTT CASSQRDRPNQPQHF
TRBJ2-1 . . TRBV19 TGTGCCAGTACCTCGAGTCAGGTATACAATGAGCAGTTCTTC CASTSSQVYNEQFF
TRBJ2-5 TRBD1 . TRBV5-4 TGTGCCAGCAGTACCACAGGGGGCGTGGGGGAGACCCAGTACTTC CASSTTGGVGETQYF
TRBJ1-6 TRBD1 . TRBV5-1 TGCGCCAGCAGCTTGGCCGGACAGGCAGATTCACCCCTCCACTTT CASSLAGQADSPLHF
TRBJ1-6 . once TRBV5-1 TGCGCCAGCAGCGTGGACAGCAGCACACCCCTCCACTTT CASSVDSSTPLHF
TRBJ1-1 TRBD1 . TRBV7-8 TGTGCCAGCAGCATTAGACAGGGCGGCCTGAACACTGAAGCTTTCTTT CASSIRQGGLNTEAFF
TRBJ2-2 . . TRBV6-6 TGTGCCAGCAGTTACGGCGGGACCGGGGAGCTGTTTTTT CASSYGGTGELFF
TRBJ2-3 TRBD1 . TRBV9 TGTGCCAGCAGCAAAAGTGGACAGGGGGTGTCAGATACGCAGTATTTT CASSKSGQGVSDTQYF
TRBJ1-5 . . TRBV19 TGTGCCAGTAGGGAAGAGATTTCCTCCAATCAGCCCCAGCATTTT CASREEISSNQPQHF
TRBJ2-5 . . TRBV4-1 TGCGCCAGCAGCCGGACGCCATTGCCGGGGGAAGAGACCCAGTACTTC CASSRTPLPGEETQYF